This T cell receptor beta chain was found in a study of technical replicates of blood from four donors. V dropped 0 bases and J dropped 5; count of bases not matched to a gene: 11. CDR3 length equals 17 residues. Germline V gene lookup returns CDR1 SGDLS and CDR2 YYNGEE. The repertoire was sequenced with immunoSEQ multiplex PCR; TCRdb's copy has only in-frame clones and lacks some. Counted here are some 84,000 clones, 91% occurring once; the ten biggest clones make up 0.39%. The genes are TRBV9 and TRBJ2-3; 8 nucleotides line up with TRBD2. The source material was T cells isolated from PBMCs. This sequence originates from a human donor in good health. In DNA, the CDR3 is TGTGCCAGCAGCGTAGAGCCAGCGGGAGCCACACAAGATACGCAGTATTTT. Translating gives CASSVEPAGATQDTQYF.